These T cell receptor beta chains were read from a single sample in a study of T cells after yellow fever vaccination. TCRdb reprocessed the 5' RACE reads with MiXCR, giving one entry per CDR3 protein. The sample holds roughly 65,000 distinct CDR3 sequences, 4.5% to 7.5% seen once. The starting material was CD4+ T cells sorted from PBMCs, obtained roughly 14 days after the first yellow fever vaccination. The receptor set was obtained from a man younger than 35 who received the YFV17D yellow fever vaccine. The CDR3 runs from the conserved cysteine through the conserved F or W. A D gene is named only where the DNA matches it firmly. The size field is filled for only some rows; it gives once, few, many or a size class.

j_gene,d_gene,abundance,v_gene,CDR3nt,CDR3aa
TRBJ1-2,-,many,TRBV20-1,TGCAGTGCTGGCGGACATACAAATGGCTACACCTTC,CSAGGHTNGYTF
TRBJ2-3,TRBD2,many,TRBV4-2,TGTGCCAGCAGCCAATCCCGGTCCAGCGGGGGGGCAAATACGCAGTATTTT,CASSQSRSSGGANTQYF
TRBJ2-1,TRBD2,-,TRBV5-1,TGCGCCAGCAGCCCGGGGACTAGCGGGGACTACAATGAGCAGTTCTTC,CASSPGTSGDYNEQFF
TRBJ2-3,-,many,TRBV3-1,TGTGCCAGCAGCCGCGAGGGTACCGATACGCAGTATTTT,CASSREGTDTQYF
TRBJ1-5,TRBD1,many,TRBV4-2,TGTGCCAGCAGCCAACCGGGACAGGGATTAGGACGCAATCAGCCCCAGCATTTT,CASSQPGQGLGRNQPQHF
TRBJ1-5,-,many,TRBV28,TGTGCCAGCAGGACGATGGGGTCGGGCAATCAGCCCCAGCATTTT,CASRTMGSGNQPQHF
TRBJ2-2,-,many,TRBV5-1,TGCGCCAGCAGCTTGGAGGGACTTTCGATGGGGGAGCTGTTTTTT,CASSLEGLSMGELFF
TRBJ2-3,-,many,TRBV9,TGTGCCAGCAGCGTTCGACGGGATAGCACAGATACGCAGTATTTT,CASSVRRDSTDTQYF
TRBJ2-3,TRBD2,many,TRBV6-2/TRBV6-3,TGTGCCAGCAGTCTCTACGTCTCGGGGGGAGAAGGAGCAGATACGCAGTATTTT,CASSLYVSGGEGADTQYF
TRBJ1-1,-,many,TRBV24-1,TGTGCCACCAGTGACTCCGGGACGTTTGAAGCTTTCTTT,CATSDSGTFEAFF
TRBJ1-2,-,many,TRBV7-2,TGTGCCAGCAGCTTAGCGGCAGGGGAAGACTATGGCTACACCTTC,CASSLAAGEDYGYTF
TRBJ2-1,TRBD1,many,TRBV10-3,TGTGCCAGACGCCTGGGACAGGGTCATGAGCAGTTCTTC,CARRLGQGHEQFF
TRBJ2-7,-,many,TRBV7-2,TGTGCCAGCAGCTTATTTGGATACGAGCAGTACTTC,CASSLFGYEQYF
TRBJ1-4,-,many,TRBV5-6,TGTGCCAGCAGCTTGGAGGAGGCAGTGGGGCGGACTAATGAAAAACTGTTTTTT,CASSLEEAVGRTNEKLFF
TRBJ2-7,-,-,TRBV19,TGTGCCAGTAGTATGGCCGGCTACGAGCAGTACTTC,CASSMAGYEQYF
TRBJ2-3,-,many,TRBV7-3,TGTGCCAGCAGCCTCTGGGACAGCACAGATACGCAGTATTTT,CASSLWDSTDTQYF
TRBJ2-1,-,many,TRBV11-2,TGTGCCAGCAGCTTCCAGGGCAGCTACAATGAGCAGTTCTTC,CASSFQGSYNEQFF
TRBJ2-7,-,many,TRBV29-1,TGCAGCGTTGGGGGGGGACAGTTAGGGTTCTACGAGCAGTACTTC,CSVGGGQLGFYEQYF
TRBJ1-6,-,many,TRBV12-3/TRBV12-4,TGTGCCAGCAGTTTCGAAGGGGTTAATTCACCCCTCCACTTT,CASSFEGVNSPLHF
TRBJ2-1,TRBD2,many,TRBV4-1,TGCGCCAGCAGCCGAGGGGGACTAGCGGCCCTAGGTAATGAGCAGTTCTTC,CASSRGGLAALGNEQFF
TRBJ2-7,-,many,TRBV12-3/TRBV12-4,TGTGCCAGCAGTAACCGCGGGGCAGGGGTGCTCTGGGAGCAGTACTTC,CASSNRGAGVLWEQYF
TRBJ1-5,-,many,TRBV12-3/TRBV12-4,TGTGCCAGCAGTTGGGAATCACGGGGGGAGCAGCCCCAGCATTTT,CASSWESRGEQPQHF